Reported below is one TCR beta chain. Germline assignment: CDR1 SGHRS and CDR2 YFSETQ. The CDR3 is 15 residues long. Between the trimmed V and J ends, which lost 0 bases and 5 bases, there was a span of 13 bases. How the authors handled the data: Estimated nucleated cell counts came from reference gene primer amplification. Produced via immunoSEQ multiplex PCR; TCRdb's table is partial and in-frame only. That table gives V, J and clone size, and the DNA gave D and trimming. The sample has 85,000 to 100,000 clones, roughly 85% seen once; the top ten hold around 4%. The source of the sample is a study of blood T cell repertoires in COVID-19. In the study overall: Italy, Spain and the United States were the sources of the convalescent and acute COVID-19 samples. PBMCs, B-cell-depleted T cells, or T cells were the source of the cDNA or gDNA that made up the material.

The sequenced material came from peripheral blood. This chain uses TRBV5-1 with TRBJ2-3, with a possible D match to TRBD2 (6 bases). This receptor was taken from a man between 60 and 75 years old with acute or convalescent COVID-19. As DNA, the CDR3 is TGCGCCAGCAGCTTGGTCGGGGGAGACATAGATACGCAGTATTTT. It codes for CASSLVGGDIDTQYF.